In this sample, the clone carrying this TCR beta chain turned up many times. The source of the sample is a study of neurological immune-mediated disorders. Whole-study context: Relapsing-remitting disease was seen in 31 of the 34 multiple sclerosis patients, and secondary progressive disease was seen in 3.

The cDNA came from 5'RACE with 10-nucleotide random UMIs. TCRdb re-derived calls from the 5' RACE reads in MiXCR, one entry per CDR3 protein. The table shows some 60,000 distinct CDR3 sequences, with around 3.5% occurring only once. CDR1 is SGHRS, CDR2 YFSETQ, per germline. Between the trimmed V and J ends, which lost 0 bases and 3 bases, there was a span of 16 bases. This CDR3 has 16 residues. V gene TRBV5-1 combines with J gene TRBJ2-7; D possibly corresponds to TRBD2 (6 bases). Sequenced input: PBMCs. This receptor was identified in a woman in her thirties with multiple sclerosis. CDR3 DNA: TGCGCCAGCAGCTTGGTCTCTAGCGTCAGTTACTACGAGCAGTACTTC. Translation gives CASSLVSSVSYYEQYF.